This T cell receptor (beta chain) was observed in a study of blood T cell repertoires in COVID-19. For the study at large: Samples taken during acute and convalescent COVID-19 were collected in the United States, Italy and Spain. The cDNA or gDNA used as material had been derived from T cells, B-cell-depleted T cells, or PBMCs.

Original processing methods: Reference gene primers were amplified, and this amplification served to estimate nucleated cell counts. Measured with immunoSEQ multiplex PCR; TCRdb has only the in-frame clones, and not every one. Clonal size and the V and J genes are those of that table, whereas D and trimming came from the DNA. The sample holds roughly 240,000 clones, approximately 85% seen once. Participants, 18 to 89 years old, spanned 25 or so US areas. The ends lost 4 bases at V and 8 bases at J; junction bases unmatched: 16. Germline loops: CDR1 SGDLS, CDR2 YYNGEE. This CDR3 spans 17 amino acids. This clone was seen only a few times.

Sequenced input: PBMCs or T cells enriched from blood (not recorded which). The sequence derives from a woman aged 50 to 65 with acute COVID-19. The chain links TRBV9 to TRBJ2-1, with 9 bases lining up with TRBD1. CDR3 sequence: CASSPGQGRRPGDEQFF. DNA for the CDR3: TGTGCCAGCAGCCCGGGACAGGGTCGACGTCCGGGCGATGAGCAGTTCTTC.